This TCR beta chain was identified in a study of tumor-infiltrating lymphocytes in primary liver carcinoma. Study-wide context: The cohort included men and women aged 30 to 69 years.

The tissue used was unsorted bulk material of about 19-34 mg. RNA and DNA were co-extracted from it with the AllPrep DNA/RNA mini kit. Cases comprised patients with primary liver carcinoma who received surgical resection. Findings of the study overall: The top-250-clone fraction was significantly higher in tumors than in blood (p = 0.039). Less overlap was seen in tumor-adjacent and tumor-blood pairs than in tumor region pairs.

The template, roughly 510 ng total RNA, yielded TCR beta cDNA made with a constant-region primer. Construction of TCR beta libraries relied on three successive nested multiplex PCR rounds employing slightly modified ARM-PCR. Forward primers for TRBV1-TRBV30 and a C-beta reverse primer served the first two PCR rounds, at around 9 cycles each. Each CDR3 protein gets one entry after TCRdb re-called the multiplex PCR reads with MiXCR. The sample has 90,000 to 100,000 distinct CDR3 sequences, 55% to 75% seen once. This clonotype appeared once. As yet, its antigen is unknown. Trimming removed 11 bases at V and 4 bases at J, with 20 bases between. This CDR3 is 15 amino acids long. In germline, CDR1 is SGHAT, CDR2 FQDESV (reference sequence).

Sample: liver tumor tissue from sampling region 5. The subset is: tumor region T5, tumor centre. The V and J genes are TRBV11-1 and TRBJ2-2; tentatively, D is TRBD1 (6 bases). The sequence derives from a woman aged 55-70 years with primary liver carcinoma and hepatitis B virus infection. CDR3 region: CACGPGQWFTGELFF. The CDR3 DNA sequence: TGTGCCTGCGGCCCCGGACAGTGGTTCACCGGGGAGCTGTTTTTT.